This T cell receptor beta chain was identified during a study of CD8+CD57+ T cells in acquired aplastic anemia. Study-wide background: Recorded DNA amounts for sorted CD4+ and CD8+ cells had an average of approximately 3 ug. Study conclusions and caveats: Patients did not significantly differ from controls in CD8+ Simpson's diversity. A set of more than 25 CD8+ CDR3 sequences was shared between patients and controls, and these sequences appeared highly expressed in patients.

Patients who underwent sequencing had shown CD8+CD57+ cell expansion by flow cytometry. Patients had undergone no therapy by the time their blood was sampled. Genomic DNA acted as the template from which TCR beta VDJ combination and CDR3 sequence profiling were carried out. TCRdb processed the reads anew with MiXCR; each CDR3 protein has one entry. The data show hundreds of thousands of distinct CDR3 sequences, about a third seen once. This clonotype showed up just a few times. What it binds is unknown. At one end, the junction sequence differs from germline, possibly due to a read error. The CDR3 loop spans 15 amino acids. Germline CDR1 reads LNHNV; CDR2 reads YYDKDF (reference sequence).

The TCR was taken from a human donor with aplastic anemia. Sequencing was carried out using sorted CD4+, CD8+, or CD8+CD57+ T cells (not recorded which) from PBMCs. The chain combines TRBV15 with TRBJ2-3; TRBD2 is a possible D gene (6 bases). CDR3 DNA sequence: TGTGCCAGCAGCACCACACCGGGGGGCACAGATACGCAGTATTTT. Its protein is CASSTTPGGTDTQYF.